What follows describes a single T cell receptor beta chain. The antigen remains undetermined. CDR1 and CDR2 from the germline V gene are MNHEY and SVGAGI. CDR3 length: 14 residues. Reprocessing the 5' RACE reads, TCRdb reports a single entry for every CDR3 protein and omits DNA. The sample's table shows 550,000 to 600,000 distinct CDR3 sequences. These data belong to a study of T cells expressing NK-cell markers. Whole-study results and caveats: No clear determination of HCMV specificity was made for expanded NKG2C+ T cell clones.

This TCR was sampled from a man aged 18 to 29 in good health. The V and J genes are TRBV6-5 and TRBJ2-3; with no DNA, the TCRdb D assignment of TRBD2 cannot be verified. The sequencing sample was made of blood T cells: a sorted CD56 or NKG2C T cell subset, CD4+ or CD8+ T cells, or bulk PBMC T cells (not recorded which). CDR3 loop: CASTWSGRTDTQYF.